This is a list of T cell receptor beta chains from one sample in a study of OX40 agonist ivuxolimab in advanced cancers. Produced via immunoSEQ multiplex PCR; TCRdb's table is partial and in-frame only. Of 60,000 to 80,000 clones listed, roughly 80% are singletons. The specimen comprised CD4+ or CD8+ T cells sorted from blood, sampled in a trial of the OX40 agonist ivuxolimab. The receptors stem from an adult with an advanced solid tumor such as melanoma, head and neck, liver or kidney cancer. Each CDR3 is given without its conserved first and last residue. A D gene is named only where the DNA matches it firmly.

TRBV29-1	-	TRBJ2-2	SVRQGTTGELF
TRBV2	-	TRBJ1-1	ASKDYGRGRDTEAF
TRBV2	TRBD1	TRBJ1-2	ASLGQADYGYT
TRBV27	-	TRBJ2-3	ASSYLSQGIGTQY
TRBV5-8	-	TRBJ1-2	ASSFGPNYGYT
TRBV4-2	TRBD2	TRBJ2-3	ASAKGASGGAPDTQY
TRBV7-2	TRBD2	TRBJ2-2	ASGRTSGNTGELF
TRBV19	-	TRBJ1-1	ASTMAGMNTEAF
TRBV7-9	TRBD2	TRBJ2-5	ASSFGLAGWETQY
TRBV5-1	TRBD1	TRBJ1-4	ASSLGDSTNEKLF
TRBV7-9	-	TRBJ2-5	ASSQMGGLETQY
TRBV7-8	TRBD2	TRBJ2-3	ASSPTSGGAVTQY
TRBV6-5	TRBD1	TRBJ1-1	ASSPRTGPNTEAF
TRBV2	-	TRBJ2-3	ASSGAGPTDTQY
TRBV6-5	-	TRBJ2-5	ASSYWQQETQY
TRBV21-1	-	TRBJ2-2	ASSSLGGVTSGGDAGELF
TRBV5-8	-	TRBJ1-3	ASSRPGDPSGNTIY
TRBV27	-	TRBJ2-3	ASSPRGDTQY
TRBV27	-	TRBJ2-1	ASSYRGGGNEQF
TRBV19	TRBD1	TRBJ2-1	ASSAVDRAHEQF
TRBV27	TRBD1	TRBJ2-3	ASSQGAGTDTQY
TRBV19	-	TRBJ2-1	ASSMVLTTSSGEQF
TRBV28	TRBD2	TRBJ2-3	ASSFLTSGYTDTQY
TRBV14	-	TRBJ2-4	ASSQERGTGRKNIQY
TRBV19	TRBD2	TRBJ2-1	ASTKTTSGNYNEQF
TRBV7-8	-	TRBJ2-1	ASSLVVRRADNYNEQF
TRBV18	TRBD1	TRBJ1-6	ASSPPGGGGVYSPLH
TRBV5-4	TRBD2	TRBJ2-3	ASSQEEAGGRTDTQY
TRBV18	TRBD1	TRBJ2-7	ASSPGQHYEQY
TRBV7-8	TRBD2	TRBJ2-3	ASSRFELAGAGDTQY
TRBV4-2	-	TRBJ2-1	ASSQASGGGEQF
TRBV27	TRBD1	TRBJ1-1	ASSLFGQGDFTEAF
TRBV9	-	TRBJ2-5	ASSVAGQETQY
TRBV7-2	-	TRBJ1-3	ASSRTGNTIY
TRBV9	TRBD1	TRBJ1-2	ASSVRDRDGGYT
TRBV28	TRBD2	TRBJ2-3	ASSYLAGGFTDTQY
TRBV28	-	TRBJ1-5	ASSPHFLGGPNQPQH
TRBV18	-	TRBJ1-1	ASSPPGGVVNTEAF
TRBV28	-	TRBJ2-3	ASSLTVDVVTDTQY
TRBV18	TRBD1	TRBJ1-2	ASSQGQGDGYT
TRBV6-5	-	TRBJ2-7	ASTRAGKSSYEQY
TRBV2	-	TRBJ1-2	ASSDRIRYGYT
TRBV18	-	TRBJ2-2	ASSPRGRGVNTGELF
TRBV27	-	TRBJ1-2	ASSLSRFYGYT
TRBV9	TRBD2	TRBJ2-7	ASSVEASGSYEQY
TRBV5-1	-	TRBJ2-1	ASRRGANEQF
TRBV6-5	TRBD1	TRBJ1-4	ASSDRVYEKLF
TRBV27	-	TRBJ1-2	ASRLRLAPNYGYT